This T cell receptor beta chain stems from a study of T cells in Graves' hyperthyroidism and ophthalmopathy (dated by TCRdb to between 2018 and 2021). Concerning the study at large: Peripheral blood was collected at initial diagnosis, before any treatment. TCR V-J signatures able to tell the groups apart were searched for in a discovery cohort of 90 to 100 patients, of whom over 40 had Graves' ophthalmopathy and 57 had stable Graves' hyperthyroidism. Prospective prediction of ophthalmopathy was tested in an independent validation cohort of fewer than 20 hyperthyroidism patients and approximately 17 patients who later progressed to ophthalmopathy. For training and testing, the 100 or so patients in the discovery cohort were randomly divided in a 7:3 ratio. Thyroid tissue and blood T-cell repertoires from about 6 Graves' hyperthyroidism patients were also compared in the study. Once sampling was done, hyperthyroidism patients were given methimazole at a starting dose of 30 mg daily, whereas ophthalmopathy patients were given high-dose intravenous methylprednisolone. TCR Vbeta CDR3 sequencing of around 130 peripheral blood samples (roughly 43 ophthalmopathy, around 80 hyperthyroidism and around 17 progressor patients) is reported in the paper. The paper's findings and limits, for the study overall: A model built on a 13 V-J signature distinguished ophthalmopathy from stable hyperthyroidism, reaching 85% to 90% sensitivity and 81.08% specificity in cross-validation and 80%/75% in testing. Most expanded thyroid clonotypes (frequency above 0.001) were also found in blood, which suggests that blood repertoires may mirror thyroid immune responses. No statistical method was used to fix the sample size in advance, and group allocation was not hidden from the investigators. In validation, the model predicted progression to ophthalmopathy a median of 6.5 months before onset, with roughly 70% sensitivity and 72.22% specificity.

In the ophthalmopathy patients, disease was moderately to severely active, with a Clinical Activity Score of 3 or more, a NOSPECS grade of 4 or more, and a duration of less than 3 months. Any patient with an uncontrolled infection, another autoimmune disease, pregnancy or lactation was excluded. Clinical symptoms, serum thyroxine and TRAb, thyroid ultrasound, and orbital computed tomography formed the basis for the diagnoses. PBMCs were separated from roughly 9.3 ml of fresh peripheral blood using Ficoll-Paque density gradient centrifugation. Trizol reagent was used to extract total RNA, and RNA quality was then checked on an Agilent 2100 Bioanalyzer. About this clonotype: Its antigen remains unidentified. It has no much larger one-base neighbor in the sample; base qualities were not kept.

The TCR beta CDR3 regions were amplified from RNA transcripts. The first round of RT-PCR for the TCR CDR3 was performed with the HTBI primer set and the Qiagen OneStep RT-PCR kit. The libraries were constructed in a second round of multiplex PCR and then size-selected and purified. Paired-end sequencing of the libraries was performed with 100 bp reads on an Illumina HiSeq2000. Per the original workflow: SOAPnuke was used to process the raw data, throwing out any read that contained adapters or uncalled bases, had a mean Phred below 15, or lacked an exact constant-primer or identifier match. High-quality paired reads were merged using COPE v1.2.5, and each unique nucleotide sequence was defined as a clonotype. Clonotypes were aligned to IMGT TRBV, TRBD and TRBJ reference segments using MiTCR v1.1. The analysis was restricted to V-J combinations with a frequency above 0.0001, which together covered 98% to 99.2% of the repertoires. A TCS score was defined as the ratio between F50 (clonal expansion) and ExV (chaos), using BLOSUM62-based TCRdist between CDR3 peptides within each V-J. Welch's t-statistics and random forest reduced some 510 V-J features to 10 to 15, which were used in a naive Bayes classifier (R e1071). The public reads were reprocessed in TCRdb via fastp at Q25 and MiXCR, keeping in-frame beta chains. Rows with one shared CDR3 protein collapse into an entry with the most common genes and DNA. TCRdb, not the original authors, processed these V and J calls. The sample profile shows about 640,000 distinct CDR3 sequences; 20% of them were found once. The ten largest clonotypes hold around a third of the sample.

Sequencing was performed on blood. The origin of this receptor is a man aged 30 to 45 with Graves' ophthalmopathy.

The DNA reads TGCGCCAGCAGCCAGGATCCGGACAGCACAGATACGCAGTATTTT. It translates as CASSQDPDSTDTQYF. Recombination joined TRBV4-1 with TRBJ2-3; too little of a D gene remains to name it. V and J lose 3 bases and 0 bases, and a span of 10 bases separates them. From a lookup of the germline V gene, CDR1 and CDR2 are MGHRA and YSYEKL. Measured from the cysteine to the phenylalanine, the CDR3 is 15 residues long. Only CDR3 DNA is held: 45 bases, read in frame from base 1.